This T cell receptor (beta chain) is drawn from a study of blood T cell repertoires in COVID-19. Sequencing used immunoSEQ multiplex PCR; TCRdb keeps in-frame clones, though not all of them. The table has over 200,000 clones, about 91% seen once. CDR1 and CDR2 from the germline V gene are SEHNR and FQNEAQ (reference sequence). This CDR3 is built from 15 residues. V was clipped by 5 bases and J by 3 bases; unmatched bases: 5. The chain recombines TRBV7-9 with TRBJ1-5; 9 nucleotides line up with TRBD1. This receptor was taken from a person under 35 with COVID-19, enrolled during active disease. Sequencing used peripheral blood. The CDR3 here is CASSPGTGPNQPQHF. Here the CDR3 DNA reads TGTGCCAGCAGCCCCGGGACAGGGCCCAATCAGCCCCAGCATTTT.